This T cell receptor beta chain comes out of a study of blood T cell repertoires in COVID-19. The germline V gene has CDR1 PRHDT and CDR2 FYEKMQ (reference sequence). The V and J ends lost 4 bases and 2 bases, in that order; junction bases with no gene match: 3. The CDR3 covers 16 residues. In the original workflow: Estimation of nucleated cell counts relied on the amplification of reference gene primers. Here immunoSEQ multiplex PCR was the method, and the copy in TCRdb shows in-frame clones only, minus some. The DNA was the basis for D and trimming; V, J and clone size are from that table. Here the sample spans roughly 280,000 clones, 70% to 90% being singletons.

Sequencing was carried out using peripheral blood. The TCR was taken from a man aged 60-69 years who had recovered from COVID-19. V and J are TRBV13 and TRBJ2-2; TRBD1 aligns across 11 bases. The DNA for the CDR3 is TGTGCCAGCAGCTCCAGGACAGGGGGCAACACCGGGGAGCTGTTTTTT. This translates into CASSSRTGGNTGELFF. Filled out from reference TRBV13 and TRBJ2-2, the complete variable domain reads AAGVIQSPRHLIKEKRETATLKCYPIPRHDTVYWYQQGPGQDPQFLISFYEKMQSDKGSIPDRFSAQQFSDYHSELNMSSLELGDSALYFCASSSRTGGNTGELFFGEGSRLTVL.